The clone carrying this T cell receptor (beta chain) occurred once. Its target is not known. V lost 5 bases to trimming and J lost 8 bases; unmatched junction nucleotides: 2. The V gene's germline CDR1 is LNHDA and CDR2 SQIVND (reference sequence). The CDR3 sequence is 11 residues long. This specimen comes from a study of siplizumab effects on memory and regulatory T cells. Regarding the study as a whole: An assignable naive or memory phenotype was lacking in roughly 80-96% of proliferating CD4+ or CD8+ clones. Mean Treg-derived proportions of mappable alloreactive CD4+ clones were around 75% for siplizumab and less than 35% for controls. Naive T cells were seemingly more diverse than memory cells, and major contributions to the alloresponse seemed to be made by them. Sequences below about 10^-5 frequency were poorly captured. As a result, only a minor fraction of alloreactive clones mapped to unstimulated subsets.

Profiled with immunoSEQ multiplex PCR; TCRdb holds only in-frame clones, not every one. This sample has about 87,000 clones; roughly 87% occur once, and the top ten carry approximately 1.5%. The sample taken for sequencing was Tregs sorted from blood. The rearrangement links TRBV19 to TRBJ1-2; 7 positions agree with TRBD1. The receptor was isolated from a human donor in good health. CDR3: CASSEGAGYTF. DNA for the CDR3: TGTGCCAGTAGTGAGGGGGCGGGCTACACCTTC.